A single sample is the source of the 10 T cell receptor beta chains below, sequenced in a study of T cells after somatic rescue of genetic block. The repertoire was sequenced with immunoSEQ multiplex PCR; TCRdb's copy has only in-frame clones and lacks some. This repertoire shows 110,000 or so clones, 85% to 95% found once; its top ten account for about 1.5%. Input material: peripheral blood mononuclear cells (PBMCs). The receptors stem from a woman aged 18-29 years.

The chain uses TRBV4-1 and TRBJ1-4; TRBD1 matches 10 bases. The CDR3 contains 14 residues. Germline values: CDR1 MGHRA, CDR2 YSYEKL. V dropped 3 bases and J dropped 7; count of bases not matched to a gene: 2. CDR3: CASSQGQGLEKLFF. CDR3 bases: TGCGCCAGCAGCCAGGGACAGGGGCTTGAAAAACTGTTTTTT.

This clone was seen just once. DNA of the CDR3: TGTGCCAGCAGCCGACAGCGCTCATCCTACGAGCAGTACTTC. Its translation is CASSRQRSSYEQYF. The chain uses TRBV6-1 and TRBJ2-7; perhaps TRBD1 as D (5 bases). The CDR3 spans 14 residues. Looked up from germline, CDR1 is MNHNS and CDR2 is SASEGT. Trimming removed 6 bases at V and 1 base at J, with 13 bases between.

The V call is TRBV7-2, the J call TRBJ1-6, with TRBD1 matching over 9 bases. J lost 11 bases, V lost 6 bases, and 5 bases had no gene match. The CDR3 is 13 amino acids. Germline CDR1 reads SGHTA; CDR2 reads FQGNSA. The CDR3 spells CASSRDREPPLHF. CDR3 sequence (DNA): TGTGCCAGCAGTCGGGACAGGGAACCACCCCTCCACTTT.

V usage is TRBV19 and J usage is TRBJ2-1, with D perhaps matching TRBD1 or TRBD2 (6 bases each). The length of the CDR3 is 14 residues. Germline lookup yields CDR1 LNHDA and CDR2 SQIVND (reference sequence). Deletions cut 3 bases from V and 5 bases from J, with 11 bases between. CDR3 nucleotide sequence: TGTGCCAGTAGTATTGATCGGGGGCACAATGAGCAGTTCTTC. The encoded protein is CASSIDRGHNEQFF.

CDR3 protein: CASRLRAGGHTGELFF. CDR3 in DNA: TGCGCCAGCCGACTCAGAGCGGGGGGTCACACCGGGGAGCTGTTTTTT. V gene TRBV5-1 combines with J gene TRBJ2-2, with TRBD2 matching over 9 bases. V lost 7 bases and J lost 3; bases outside the gene matches: 10. The germline gives CDR1 SGHRS, CDR2 YFSETQ. The CDR3 has 16 residues.

The gene calls are TRBV15 and TRBJ2-7; D may be TRBD1 (6 bases). The CDR3 runs 18 residues. Trimming took off 8 bases at V and 6 bases at J, with 32 bases between the two ends. CDR1 and CDR2 (germline): LNHNV, YYDKDF (reference sequence). CDR3 protein: CATLRPPLTGPKACEQYF. In DNA form, the CDR3 reads TGTGCCACCCTCCGACCCCCCCTCACAGGGCCTAAGGCTTGCGAGCAGTACTTC.

The chain couples TRBV5-6 to TRBJ1-4, with D possibly matching TRBD1 (5 bases). The CDR3 loop spans 16 amino acids. CDR1 and CDR2 (germline): SGHDT, YYEEEE. The germline V and J ends were trimmed by 0 bases and 2 bases, with 11 bases remaining between them. The CDR3 protein is CASSLGQGGTNEKLFF. DNA of the CDR3: TGTGCCAGCAGCTTGGGGCAGGGAGGGACTAATGAAAAACTGTTTTTT.

V is TRBV30 and J is TRBJ1-2; D gene ambiguous. This CDR3 is built from 11 residues. V lost 0 bases and J 8 bases, leaving 7 bases between the germline ends. The germline CDR1 and CDR2 sequences are GTSNPN and SVGIG (reference sequence). The CDR3 DNA reads TGTGCCTGGAGTGTACCGGGAGGCTACACCTTC. Its translation: CAWSVPGGYTF.

Only one count was recorded for this clone. The sample has other DNA sequences that encode this CDR3 too. The chain has TRBV2 and TRBJ1-5; TRBD1 might be the D (5 bases). This CDR3 has 13 amino acids. Trimming pared 6 bases from V and 1 base from J, leaving 7 bases between. CDR1 is SNHLY, CDR2 FYNNEI, per germline. The CDR3 DNA is TGTGCCAGCAGGGGGGACAGCAATCAGCCCCAGCATTTT. Protein: CASRGDSNQPQHF.

The rearrangement links TRBV5-4 to TRBJ2-1; 12 bases map to TRBD2. The J segment lost 5 bases and the V segment lost 4 bases, leaving 7 bases of the junction unmatched. Germline CDR1 reads SGHNT; CDR2 reads YYREEE (reference sequence). This CDR3 is 16 amino acids long. The CDR3 here is CASSPRTSGDHNEQFF. CDR3 nucleotide sequence: TGTGCCAGCAGCCCCCGGACTAGCGGGGATCACAATGAGCAGTTCTTC.